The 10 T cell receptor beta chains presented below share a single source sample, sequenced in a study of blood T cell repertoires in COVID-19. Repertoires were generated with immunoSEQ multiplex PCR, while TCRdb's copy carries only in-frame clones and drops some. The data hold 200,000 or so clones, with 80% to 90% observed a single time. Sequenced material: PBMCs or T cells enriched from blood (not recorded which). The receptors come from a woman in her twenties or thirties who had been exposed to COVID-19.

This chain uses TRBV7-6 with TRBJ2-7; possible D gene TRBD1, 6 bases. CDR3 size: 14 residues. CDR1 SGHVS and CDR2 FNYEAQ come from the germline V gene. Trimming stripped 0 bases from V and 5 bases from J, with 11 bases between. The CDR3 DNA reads TGTGCCAGCAGCTTAGCGCAGGGGCCCCACGAGCAGTACTTC. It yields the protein CASSLAQGPHEQYF.

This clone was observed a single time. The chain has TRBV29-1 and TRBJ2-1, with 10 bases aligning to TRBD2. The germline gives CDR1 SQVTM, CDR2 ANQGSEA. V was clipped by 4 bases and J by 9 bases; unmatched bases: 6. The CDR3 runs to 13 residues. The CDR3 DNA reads TGCAGCGTTGGCCACGGGACTAGCGTTGAGCAGTTCTTC. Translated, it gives CSVGHGTSVEQFF.

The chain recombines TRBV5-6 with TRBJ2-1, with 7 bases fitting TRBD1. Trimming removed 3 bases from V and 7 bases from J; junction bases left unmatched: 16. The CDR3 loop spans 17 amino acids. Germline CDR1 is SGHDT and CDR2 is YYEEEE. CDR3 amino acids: CASSSPVGTEGNNEQFF. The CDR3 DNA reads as TGTGCCAGCAGCTCTCCGGTGGGGACAGAGGGGAATAATGAGCAGTTCTTC.

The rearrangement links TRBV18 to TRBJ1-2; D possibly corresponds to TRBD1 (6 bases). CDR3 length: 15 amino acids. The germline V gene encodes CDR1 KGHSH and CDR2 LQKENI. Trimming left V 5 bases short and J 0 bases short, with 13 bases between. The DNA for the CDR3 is TGTGCCAGCTCAGCCCGGGACACCTCTAACTATGGCTACACCTTC. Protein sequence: CASSARDTSNYGYTF.

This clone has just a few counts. The CDR3, as DNA: TGTGCCAGCAGTCTCACCGGGACAGCATTTGAAAAACTGTTTTTT. Translating gives CASSLTGTAFEKLFF. The chain carries TRBV6-5 and TRBJ1-4; 7 nucleotides line up with TRBD1. The junction had 10 bases not matched to a gene; V was cut back by 5 bases and J by 7 bases. Germline V CDR1 and CDR2: MNHEY, SVGAGI. The CDR3 loop spans 15 amino acids.

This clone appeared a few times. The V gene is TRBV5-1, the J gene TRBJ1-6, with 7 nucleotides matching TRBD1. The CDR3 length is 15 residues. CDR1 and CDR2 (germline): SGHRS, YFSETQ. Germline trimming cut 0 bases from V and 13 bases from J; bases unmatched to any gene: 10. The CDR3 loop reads CASSLERTGADPLHF. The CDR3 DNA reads TGCGCCAGCAGCTTGGAAAGGACAGGTGCTGATCCCCTCCACTTT.

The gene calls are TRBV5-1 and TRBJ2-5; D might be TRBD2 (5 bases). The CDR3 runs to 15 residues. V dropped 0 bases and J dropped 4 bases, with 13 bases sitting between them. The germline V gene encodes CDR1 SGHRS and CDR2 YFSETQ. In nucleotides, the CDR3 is TGCGCCAGCAGCTTGGGAGGGTACAATCGAGAGACCCAGTACTTC. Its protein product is CASSLGGYNRETQYF.

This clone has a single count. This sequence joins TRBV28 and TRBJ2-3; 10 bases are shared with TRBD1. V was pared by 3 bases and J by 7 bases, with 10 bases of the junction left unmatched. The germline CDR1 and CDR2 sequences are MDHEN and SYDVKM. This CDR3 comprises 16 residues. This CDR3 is CASSLGWDRGRNTQYF. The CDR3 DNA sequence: TGTGCCAGCAGTTTGGGTTGGGACAGGGGACGGAATACGCAGTATTTT.

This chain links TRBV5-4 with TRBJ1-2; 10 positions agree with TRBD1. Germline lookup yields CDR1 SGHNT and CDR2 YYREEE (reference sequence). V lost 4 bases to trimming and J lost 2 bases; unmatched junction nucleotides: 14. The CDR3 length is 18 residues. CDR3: CASSHPGTGAPLNYGYTF. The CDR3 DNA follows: TGTGCCAGCAGCCACCCCGGGACAGGGGCCCCATTAAACTATGGCTACACCTTC.

This CDR3 reads CATSRGTLGADTQYF. The CDR3 coding sequence is TGTGCCACCAGCAGGGGGACTCTAGGTGCAGATACGCAGTATTTT. J is TRBJ2-3 and V is TRBV15, with D possibly TRBD2 on 6 matching bases. The CDR3 covers 15 residues. V lost 3 bases and J lost 4, with 14 bases in between. CDR1 LNHNV and CDR2 YYDKDF come from the germline V gene (reference sequence).